Listed below are T cell receptor beta chains from one sample, sequenced in a study of T cell responses to AZD1222 COVID-19 vaccine. Profiling relied on immunoSEQ multiplex PCR, and the TCRdb table lists in-frame clones only, not all of them. The table records about 260,000 clones, approximately 95% of them present only once. The source material was peripheral blood, sampled on day 0 of AZD1222 vaccination. Source of these receptors: an adult in good health. CDR3s include the opening cysteine and the closing phenylalanine or tryptophan. A D gene is named only where the DNA matches it firmly. The size field is filled for only some rows; it gives once, few, many or a size class.

D: TRBD1; size: -; V: TRBV5-6; J: TRBJ2-4; CDR3: CASSADRGPLAKNIQYF; DNA: TGTGCCAGCAGCGCCGACAGGGGACCCTTAGCCAAAAACATTCAGTACTTC
D: -; size: -; V: TRBV6-2/TRBV6-3; J: TRBJ2-6; CDR3: CASSYGASGANVLTF; DNA: TGTGCCAGCAGTTACGGGGCGTCTGGGGCCAACGTCCTGACTTTC
D: -; size: -; V: TRBV2; J: TRBJ1-1; CDR3: CASSGPRTMNTEAFF; DNA: TGTGCCAGCAGTGGTCCCAGGACGATGAACACTGAAGCTTTCTTT
D: -; size: -; V: TRBV5-1; J: TRBJ2-3; CDR3: CASSSYSTDTQYF; DNA: TGCGCCAGCAGCTCCTACAGCACAGATACGCAGTATTTT
D: -; size: -; V: TRBV27; J: TRBJ2-7; CDR3: CASSLKAWSSYEQYF; DNA: TGTGCCAGCAGTTTAAAAGCTTGGAGCTCCTACGAGCAGTACTTC
D: TRBD1; size: -; V: TRBV5-4; J: TRBJ1-2; CDR3: CASTLGDRNYGYTF; DNA: TGTGCCAGCACCCTGGGGGACAGAAACTATGGCTACACCTTC
D: -; size: -; V: TRBV19; J: TRBJ1-1; CDR3: CASSIRSHQTLNTEAFF; DNA: TGTGCCAGTAGTATTAGGAGTCACCAAACCTTGAACACTGAAGCTTTCTTT
D: TRBD2; size: -; V: TRBV4-1; J: TRBJ2-7; CDR3: CASSQERLAGGYEQYF; DNA: TGCGCCAGCAGCCAAGAGAGACTAGCGGGGGGCTACGAGCAGTACTTC
D: -; size: -; V: TRBV18; J: TRBJ2-3; CDR3: CASSHPEDTQYF; DNA: TGTGCCAGCTCACACCCCGAAGATACGCAGTATTTT
D: TRBD1; size: once; V: TRBV2; J: TRBJ1-5; CDR3: CASSPHRTGSYSNQPQHF; DNA: TGTGCCAGCAGTCCCCATCGGACAGGGTCGTATAGCAATCAGCCCCAGCATTTT
D: TRBD2; size: -; V: TRBV7-2; J: TRBJ2-5; CDR3: CASSLVGGTSGRRETQYF; DNA: TGTGCCAGCAGCTTAGTAGGCGGGACTAGCGGGAGGAGGGAGACCCAGTACTTC
D: TRBD1; size: -; V: TRBV19; J: TRBJ1-5; CDR3: CASSPRQGWGQPQHF; DNA: TGTGCCAGTAGTCCTAGACAGGGATGGGGACAGCCCCAGCATTTT
D: TRBD1; size: -; V: TRBV9; J: TRBJ1-1; CDR3: CASSDRDSGTEAFF; DNA: TGTGCCAGCAGCGACCGGGACAGTGGCACTGAAGCTTTCTTT
D: -; size: -; V: TRBV19; J: TRBJ2-4; CDR3: CASSMGDIQYF; DNA: TGTGCCAGTAGTATGGGGGACATTCAGTACTTC
D: TRBD2; size: -; V: TRBV19; J: TRBJ2-7; CDR3: CASSIDSGSRDEQYF; DNA: TGTGCCAGTAGTATAGATAGCGGGAGCCGCGACGAGCAGTACTTC
D: -; size: -; V: TRBV19; J: TRBJ1-1; CDR3: CASRDFNTEAFF; DNA: TGTGCCAGTCGGGACTTCAACACTGAAGCTTTCTTT
D: TRBD1; size: -; V: TRBV5-1; J: TRBJ1-2; CDR3: CASSSSGGFDGYTF; DNA: TGCGCCAGCAGCTCTTCAGGGGGCTTCGATGGCTACACCTTC
D: -; size: -; V: TRBV19; J: TRBJ1-2; CDR3: CASSIDVDYGYTF; DNA: TGTGCCAGTAGTATCGACGTCGATTATGGCTACACCTTC
D: -; size: -; V: TRBV28; J: TRBJ1-3; CDR3: CASSSQGRSSSGNTIYF; DNA: TGTGCCAGCAGTTCACAGGGTAGGTCAAGCTCTGGAAACACCATATATTTT
D: TRBD1; size: -; V: TRBV11-2; J: TRBJ2-3; CDR3: CASSPGQIRALHTDTQYF; DNA: TGTGCCAGCAGCCCGGGACAGATCCGAGCATTGCACACAGATACGCAGTATTTT
D: TRBD1; size: once; V: TRBV5-1; J: TRBJ2-2; CDR3: CASSSDPGGGTGELFF; DNA: TGCGCCAGCAGCTCCGACCCAGGGGGTGGTACCGGGGAGCTGTTTTTT
D: TRBD1; size: -; V: TRBV5-1; J: TRBJ1-2; CDR3: CASSRGQGEYGYTF; DNA: TGCGCCAGCAGCAGGGGACAGGGGGAATATGGCTACACCTTC
D: -; size: -; V: TRBV7-9; J: TRBJ1-2; CDR3: CASSSGPQEGYTF; DNA: TGTGCCAGCAGCTCCGGGCCCCAGGAGGGCTACACCTTC
D: -; size: -; V: TRBV6-6; J: TRBJ2-3; CDR3: CASSYSQSLDTQYF; DNA: TGTGCCAGCAGTTACTCTCAATCCCTCGATACGCAGTATTTT
D: -; size: -; V: TRBV5-1; J: TRBJ1-4; CDR3: CASSLLSPSANEKLFF; DNA: TGCGCCAGCAGCTTGCTCTCTCCCTCGGCTAATGAAAAACTGTTTTTT
D: -; size: -; V: TRBV19; J: TRBJ1-2; CDR3: CASSPQEGIVAGYTF; DNA: TGTGCCAGTAGTCCCCAGGAGGGCATAGTCGCTGGCTACACCTTC
D: -; size: -; V: TRBV6-5; J: TRBJ1-6; CDR3: CASSYQGDNSPLHF; DNA: TGTGCCAGCAGTTACCAAGGGGATAATTCACCCCTCCACTTT
D: -; size: -; V: TRBV6-5; J: TRBJ2-7; CDR3: CASSYGDGAYEQYF; DNA: TGTGCCAGCAGTTACGGGGACGGCGCCTACGAGCAGTACTTC
D: TRBD1; size: -; V: TRBV6-2/TRBV6-3; J: TRBJ1-5; CDR3: CASSPDRDNQPQHF; DNA: TGTGCCAGCAGTCCGGACAGGGACAATCAGCCCCAGCATTTT
D: TRBD1; size: -; V: TRBV2; J: TRBJ1-3; CDR3: CASSNLGQGAPSGNTIYF; DNA: TGTGCCAGCAGTAACCTAGGACAGGGGGCCCCCTCTGGAAACACCATATATTTT